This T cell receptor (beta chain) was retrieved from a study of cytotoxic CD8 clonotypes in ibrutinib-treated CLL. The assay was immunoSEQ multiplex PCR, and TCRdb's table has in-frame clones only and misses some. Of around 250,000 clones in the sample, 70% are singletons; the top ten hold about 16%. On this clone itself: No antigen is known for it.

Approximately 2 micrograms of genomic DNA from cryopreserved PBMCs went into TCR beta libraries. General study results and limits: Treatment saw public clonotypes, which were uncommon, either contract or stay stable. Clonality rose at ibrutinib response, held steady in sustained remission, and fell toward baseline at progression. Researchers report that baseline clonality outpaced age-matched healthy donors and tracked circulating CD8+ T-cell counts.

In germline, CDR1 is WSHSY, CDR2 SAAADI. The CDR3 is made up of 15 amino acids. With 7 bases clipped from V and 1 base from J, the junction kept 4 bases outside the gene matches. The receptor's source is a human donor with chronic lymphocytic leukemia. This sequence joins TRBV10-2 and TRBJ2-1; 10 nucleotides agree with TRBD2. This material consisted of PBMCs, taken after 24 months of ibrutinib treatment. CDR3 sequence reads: CASIRTSGSYNEQFF. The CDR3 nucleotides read TGCGCCAGCATTAGGACTAGCGGTTCCTACAATGAGCAGTTCTTC.